Shown below are 7 T cell receptor beta chains from a single sample sequenced in a study of blood T cell repertoires in COVID-19. Method: immunoSEQ multiplex PCR; TCRdb's copy keeps in-frame clones and lacks some. Among 200,000 to 250,000 clones listed, roughly 87% were seen once. The specimen sequenced was peripheral blood. The receptors were sampled from a woman aged 18-29 years who had recovered from COVID-19.

CDR3 protein: CASSHRGDETQYF. The DNA for the CDR3 is TGTGCCAGCTCACACCGCGGGGACGAGACCCAGTACTTC. This chain joins TRBV18 and TRBJ2-5; the D gene is possibly TRBD2 (6 bases). Trimming took off 4 bases at V and 5 bases at J, with 11 bases between the two ends. CDR3 length equals 13 residues. In germline, CDR1 is KGHSH, CDR2 LQKENI.

About this clone: The junction differs from germline at one of its ends, possibly a read error. The V and J genes are TRBV12-5 and TRBJ2-3, with TRBD2 identical over 12 bases. CDR1 is LGHNT and CDR2 is FRNRAP in the germline V gene. The CDR3 runs to 15 residues. This CDR3 is CASVLTSGRSDTQYF. CDR3 DNA sequence: TGTGCTAGTGTTTTGACTAGCGGGAGATCAGATACGCAGTATTTT.

The chain has TRBV28 and TRBJ1-1; 7 bases fit TRBD1. The V segment lost 11 bases and the J segment 4 bases; nucleotides outside the gene matches: 10. Per germline, CDR1 MDHEN and CDR2 SYDVKM. This CDR3 spans 13 amino acids. The CDR3 coding sequence is TGTGCCTGCCCAATACAGGGGTGCACTGAAGCTTTCTTT. As protein: CACPIQGCTEAFF.

This clone has just a few counts. V and J are TRBV9 and TRBJ1-4; 7 bases match TRBD1. V shed 3 bases, J shed 7 bases, and the junction held 12 bases outside the gene matches. The CDR3 has 16 residues. Looked up from germline, CDR1 is SGDLS and CDR2 is YYNGEE. CDR3 residues: CASSASDRAVGEKLFF. CDR3 nucleotide sequence: TGTGCCAGCAGCGCTTCCGACAGGGCAGTAGGTGAAAAACTGTTTTTT.

The chain links TRBV25-1 to TRBJ2-5; tentative D call: TRBD1 (6 bases). This CDR3 region has 14 residues. Trimming pared 5 bases from V and 4 bases from J, leaving 14 bases between. CDR1 and CDR2 (germline): MGHDK, SYGVNS. The CDR3 protein is CASSRRQVAETQYF. The CDR3 DNA follows: TGTGCCAGCAGTAGGAGACAGGTGGCAGAGACCCAGTACTTC.

This clone was recorded once. The J gene is TRBJ2-1, the V gene TRBV9; the match to TRBD2 covers 7 bases. The CDR3 sequence is 15 residues long. After removal of 4 bases from V and 7 bases from J, the junction contained 11 bases not matched to a gene. Germline V CDR1 and CDR2: SGDLS, YYNGEE. CDR3 residues: CASSSPGTTLNEQFF. As DNA, the CDR3 is TGTGCCAGCAGCAGCCCAGGGACTACTCTTAATGAGCAGTTCTTC.

The rearrangement uses TRBV15 and TRBJ1-5; 7 bases line up with TRBD1. The CDR3 extends over 14 amino acids. The germline V gene encodes CDR1 LNHNV and CDR2 YYDKDF (reference sequence). The V and J ends lost 5 bases and 7 bases, in that order; junction bases with no gene match: 8. CDR3 coding DNA: TGTGCCACCAGCGGGAACGAGGGGGCCCAGCCCCAGCATTTT. Amino acids: CATSGNEGAQPQHF.